The 20 T cell receptor beta chains reported below all come from one sample, sequenced in a study of blood T cell repertoires in COVID-19. The data were produced by immunoSEQ multiplex PCR, yet TCRdb's version contains in-frame clones alone and is incomplete. The sample consists of 250,000 to 300,000 clones, approximately 90% of them appearing once. The specimen sequenced was PBMCs or T cells enriched from blood (not recorded which). All receptors come from a woman aged 55 to 70 in a cohort exposed to, infected with or recovered from COVID-19 (not recorded which).

The gene calls are TRBV20-1 and TRBJ2-7, with 7 nucleotides matching TRBD2. The V gene's germline CDR1 is DFQATT and CDR2 SNEGSKA (reference sequence). V dropped 3 bases and J dropped 2; count of bases not matched to a gene: 10. CDR3 length: 15 residues. The CDR3 reads CSASALLADPYEQYF. In DNA, the CDR3 is TGCAGTGCTAGTGCGTTGCTAGCGGACCCCTACGAGCAGTACTTC.

This sequence joins TRBV4-2 and TRBJ1-4, with 8 bases lining up with TRBD1. CDR1 is LGHNA and CDR2 is YNFKEQ in the germline V gene. The CDR3 totals 21 residues. J was trimmed by 0 bases and V by 0 bases; bases with no gene match: 15. The CDR3 sequence: CASSQEAGGTGLVATNEKLFF. The CDR3 nucleotides are TGTGCCAGCAGCCAAGAGGCGGGGGGGACAGGCTTAGTTGCAACTAATGAAAAACTGTTTTTT.

This clone was recorded a few times. The identical CDR3 is also encoded by other nucleotide sequences in the sample. The rearrangement joins TRBV5-1 to TRBJ1-1, with 9 bases that match TRBD1. CDR1 and CDR2 from the germline V gene are SGHRS and YFSETQ. Unmatched junction bases numbered 12, after V lost 2 bases and J lost 7 bases. The CDR3 runs to 16 residues. This CDR3 is CASSLLTGGPGFEAFF. In DNA, the CDR3 is TGCGCCAGCAGCTTACTGACAGGGGGGCCGGGATTTGAAGCTTTCTTT.

The chain carries TRBV2 and TRBJ2-7; D possibly corresponds to TRBD1 (8 bases). This CDR3 contains 15 residues. V shed 6 bases and J shed 4 bases, with 19 bases lying between them. The germline V gene has CDR1 SNHLY and CDR2 FYNNEI. The CDR3 loop reads CASRDGQGGVYEQYF. The DNA for the CDR3 is TGTGCCAGCAGGGATGGACAGGGAGGGGTATACGAGCAGTACTTC.

The chain uses TRBV19 and TRBJ1-1, with D possibly matching TRBD1 (6 bases). The length of the CDR3 is 13 residues. CDR1 and CDR2 from the germline V gene are LNHDA and SQIVND (reference sequence). Trimming left V 5 bases short and J 1 base short, with 8 bases between. CDR3 loop: CASSSTGNTEAFF. Here the CDR3 DNA reads TGTGCCAGTAGTTCGACAGGGAACACTGAAGCTTTCTTT.

The V gene is TRBV30, the J gene TRBJ2-5; TRBD2 aligns across 8 bases. Trimming took 1 base from V and 1 from J; bases not matched to a gene: 5. This CDR3 has 15 amino acids. In germline, CDR1 is GTSNPN, CDR2 SVGIG (reference sequence). Here the CDR3 DNA reads TGTGCCTGGAGTGGGGGTAGCGGGGCCCAAGAGACCCAGTACTTC. Encoded protein: CAWSGGSGAQETQYF.

The chain couples TRBV7-9 to TRBJ1-1; TRBD1 matches 9 bases. Germline CDR1 and CDR2: SEHNR and FQNEAQ (reference sequence). The CDR3 is made up of 15 amino acids. V trimming: 5 bases; J trimming: 3 bases; junction bases outside the gene matches: 7. The CDR3 region has the DNA TGTGCCAGCAGCCCCCGGGACAGGGTCGACACTGAAGCTTTCTTT. It encodes CASSPRDRVDTEAFF.

The chain is built from TRBV6-4 and TRBJ2-2, with TRBD2 matching 8 bases. The CDR3 is 15 residues long. Germline V gives CDR1 MRHNA, CDR2 SNTAGT. With 3 bases clipped from V and 6 bases from J, the junction kept 6 bases outside the gene matches. DNA for the CDR3: TGTGCCAGCAGTGAATCCCGGGAGGGCGCCGGGGAGCTGTTTTTT. Translated: CASSESREGAGELFF.

In its sample, this clone was seen once. The chain is built from TRBV2 and TRBJ2-5; TRBD2 agrees at 7 bases. Germline loops: CDR1 SNHLY, CDR2 FYNNEI. The CDR3 covers 14 residues. V shed 5 bases, J shed 2 bases, and the junction held 5 bases outside the gene matches. CDR3 bases: TGTGCCAGCAGTCGGACTAGGGGACAAGAGACCCAGTACTTC. Amino acid sequence: CASSRTRGQETQYF.

The chain joins TRBV5-6 to TRBJ2-5, with D tentatively TRBD2 (6 bases). The V gene's germline CDR1 is SGHDT and CDR2 YYEEEE. The CDR3 runs to 14 residues. V gave up 4 bases and J gave up 6 bases, with 16 bases separating them. The CDR3 sequence is CASSITGTWQTQYF. CDR3 DNA: TGTGCCAGCAGCATTACCGGGACTTGGCAGACCCAGTACTTC. Full variable domain (outside the CDR3, taken from reference TRBV5-6 and TRBJ2-5): DAGVTQSPTHLIKTRGQQVTLRCSPKSGHDTVSWYQQALGQGPQFIFQYYEEEERQRGNFPDRFSGHQFPNYSSELNVNALLLGDSALYLCASSITGTWQTQYFGPGTRLLVL.

This clone showed up just a few times. This rearrangement joins TRBV6-6 to TRBJ2-3, with D possibly being TRBD1 (6 bases). Per the germline V gene, CDR1 is MNHNY and CDR2 is SVGAGI (reference sequence). The CDR3 loop spans 18 amino acids. V lost 5 bases, J lost 1 base, and 22 bases lay in between. The CDR3, as DNA: TGTGCCAGCAGTCTTCAACGAACAGGGATCGGTGGCACAGATACGCAGTATTTT. This gives the protein CASSLQRTGIGGTDTQYF.

The chain couples TRBV28 to TRBJ1-5; D possibly corresponds to TRBD1 (5 bases). There are 14 residues in the CDR3. Trimming removed 7 bases at V and 3 bases at J, with 13 bases between. Germline loops: CDR1 MDHEN, CDR2 SYDVKM. The DNA for the CDR3 is TGTGCCAGCATGTGGAGGGGAGTCAATCAGCCCCAGCATTTT. Its translation is CASMWRGVNQPQHF.

The J gene is TRBJ1-5, the V gene TRBV28, with TRBD1 matching 7 bases. This CDR3 is 15 amino acids long. V lost 7 bases and J lost 6; bases outside the gene matches: 12. Germline CDR1 is MDHEN and CDR2 is SYDVKM. CDR3 region: CASKLGQGGAQPQHF. CDR3 in DNA: TGTGCCAGCAAACTAGGGCAGGGGGGAGCTCAGCCCCAGCATTTT.

This sequence joins TRBV5-8 and TRBJ2-2; D perhaps matches TRBD2 (6 bases). CDR1 and CDR2 from the germline V gene are SGHTS and YDEGEE. The CDR3 contains 15 residues. Trimming stripped 5 bases from V and 7 bases from J, with 18 bases between. CDR3 protein: CASSPGLRGIGELFF. The CDR3 bases are TGTGCCAGCAGTCCGGGACTCCGGGGGATCGGGGAGCTGTTTTTT.

The J gene is TRBJ2-1, the V gene TRBV19, with 7 bases identical to TRBD2. V lost 4 bases to trimming and J lost 0 bases; unmatched junction nucleotides: 18. The CDR3 runs 20 residues. The V gene's germline CDR1 is LNHDA and CDR2 SQIVND (reference sequence). CDR3 coding DNA: TGTGCCAGTAGTAAAACCCCACCGGGGAGCGGGGCAAGCTCCTACAATGAGCAGTTCTTC. Its translation: CASSKTPPGSGASSYNEQFF.

The chain recombines TRBV24-1 with TRBJ2-7; D might be TRBD1 (5 bases). V lost 4 bases, J lost 2 bases, and 11 bases lay in between. The CDR3 consists of 14 residues. Germline V gene sequence: CDR1 KGHDR, CDR2 SFDVKD. The CDR3 region is CATSERGPPYEQYF. The CDR3 DNA sequence: TGTGCCACCAGTGAAAGGGGCCCTCCCTACGAGCAGTACTTC.

The J gene is TRBJ2-1, the V gene TRBV13, with a possible D match to TRBD2 (6 bases). V shed 0 bases and J shed 2 bases, with 8 bases lying between them. CDR3 size: 15 residues. Germline V CDR1 and CDR2: PRHDT, FYEKMQ (reference sequence). DNA for the CDR3: TGTGCCAGCAGCTTAGGGACTAGTCCCTACAATGAGCAGTTCTTC. This gives the protein CASSLGTSPYNEQFF.

V gene TRBV29-1 combines with J gene TRBJ2-7, with a weak D call TRBD2 (6 bases). This CDR3 comprises 13 residues. V was trimmed by 7 bases and J by 0 bases, leaving 13 bases between them. Germline CDR1 is SQVTM and CDR2 is ANQGSEA. CDR3 loop: CSGGPGGSYEQYF. The CDR3, as DNA: TGCAGCGGCGGGCCCGGGGGCTCCTACGAGCAGTACTTC.

The chain links TRBV7-9 to TRBJ2-5; TRBD2 aligns across 7 bases. The CDR3 runs 15 residues. The germline V gene encodes CDR1 SEHNR and CDR2 FQNEAQ (reference sequence). V lost 5 bases to trimming and J lost 4 bases; unmatched junction nucleotides: 10. The CDR3: CASSPPTGGGETQYF. The CDR3 coding sequence is TGTGCCAGCAGCCCCCCGACGGGAGGTGGAGAGACCCAGTACTTC.

V and J are TRBV18 and TRBJ2-7; 7 nucleotides align to TRBD1. Trimming removed 4 bases from V and 3 bases from J; junction bases left unmatched: 6. Germline CDR1 KGHSH, CDR2 LQKENI. The CDR3 runs to 14 residues. CDR3 sequence: CASSRRDRDYEQYF. CDR3 nucleotides: TGTGCCAGCTCACGACGAGACAGGGACTACGAGCAGTACTTC.